Sequencing of this T cell receptor (beta chain) was carried out in a study of blood T cell repertoires in COVID-19. The authors' processing: Reference gene primer amplification yielded estimated nucleated cell counts. This table comes from immunoSEQ multiplex PCR, and its TCRdb copy is limited to in-frame clones, with some not included. Clone size and V and J calls were adopted from that table, with D and trimming inferred from the DNA. In the table there are some 230,000 clones, approximately 90% of which are singletons. Individuals aged about 18 to 100 years were recruited from roughly 23 US areas. This CDR3 comprises 15 residues. Germline V CDR1 and CDR2: SGHAT, FQDESV (reference sequence). Trimming cost V 1 base and J 3 bases, with 12 bases left between them.

The V gene is TRBV11-1, the J gene TRBJ1-1; perhaps TRBD1 as D (6 bases). Sequencing was performed on PBMCs or T cells enriched from blood (not recorded which). This TCR derives from a woman aged 18-29 years in a cohort exposed to, infected with or recovered from COVID-19 (not recorded which). The CDR3 spells CASSLVAGAHTEAFF. In DNA form, the CDR3 reads TGTGCCAGCAGCTTAGTTGCAGGGGCGCACACTGAAGCTTTCTTT.